This TCR beta chain was observed in a study of T-cell reconstitution after alpha-beta-depleted transplantation in children. The library targeted TCRbeta and was prepared with unique molecular identifiers. TCRdb called the PCR reads again in MiXCR, with one record for every CDR3 protein. This table has 150,000 to 200,000 distinct CDR3 sequences, roughly 7.5% appearing once. This clonotype turned up a few times. J was trimmed by 6 bases and V by 6 bases; bases with no gene match: 11. Germline V gives CDR1 SGHRS, CDR2 YFSETQ. The CDR3 length is 14 residues. The specimen comprised PBMCs from the stem cell graft donor, sampled from the stem cell graft. J is TRBJ2-7 and V is TRBV5-1; 8 bases agree with TRBD1. This receptor was identified in a human donor who donated a stem cell graft to a child with Wiskott-Aldrich syndrome. The CDR3 sequence is CASNPTGADVEQYF. CDR3 bases: TGCGCCAGCAACCCGACAGGGGCAGACGTCGAGCAGTACTTC.